The entry below gives a single T cell receptor beta chain sequence along with its context. Its antigen is still unknown. No much larger clone is present one base from it, and per-base qualities are unavailable. This specimen comes from a study of circulating and synovial CD4+ cells in juvenile arthritis (dated by TCRdb to 2013 to 2014). The study in broad terms: Within each patient, the TCRbeta CDR3 repertoires of synovial CD4 T cells, bulk blood CD4 T cells and circulating HLA-DR+ CD4 T cells were compared. The goal of the repertoire sequencing was to confirm that synovial clonotypes were enriched in a circulating synovial-like CD4 T cell subset. On the study overall, not on this receptor specifically: Traditional Vbeta family usage analysis did not detect the difference between circulating pathogenic-like lymphocytes and bulk blood T cells. Because T cell genome counts differed by at least an order of magnitude between CPL and bulk blood CD4 samples, sample-size effects were addressed. Circulating pathogenic-like lymphocytes clustered together with synovial T cells, and compared with bulk blood, the circulating pathogenic-like lymphocytes shared a substantially higher fraction of CDR3 sequences with synovium. Compared with bulk blood CD4 repertoires, both the synovial and the circulating pathogenic-like lymphocyte repertoires were less diverse, and some CPL samples were as oligoclonal as synovium. Since overlap with synovium went up as sequencing depth increased, the measured fractions of shared clonotypes likely underestimated the full repertoire overlap.

The sequenced samples were obtained from patients with active juvenile idiopathic arthritis. Cells were sorted right after thawing, and dead cells were excluded with Live/Dead Fixable Near-IR Stain. The protocol used for the library was the immunoSEQ multiplex PCR assay. TCRbeta CDR3 sequencing was performed as a commercial service by an external provider. The authors processed their data as follows. The analyses used productive nucleotide sequences together with amino acid sequences obtained by in silico translation. Diversity was measured as Renyi entropy over a range of alpha values, and the median of 200 repeated subsamples was taken to equalise sample size. Pairwise repertoire distance was calculated as one minus the Chao-modified Jaccard index to correct for under-sampling and was used for clustering. Frequency-weighted overlap with synovial clonotypes was calculated across 200 sample sizes, using 200 draws without replacement for each, and the value reported was the one at the size of the smaller sample. TCRdb's version of the immuneACCESS table is confined to in-frame rearrangements and falls short of the full clone set. An unresolved V gene accounts for under half of the shortfall where checked; the remainder is of unknown origin. Clonal size and the V and J genes are those of that table, whereas D and trimming came from the DNA. Here the sample has about 35,000 clones; about 95% occur a single time. The ten most abundant clones make up 0.16% of the sample.

Sequencing was carried out using CD4+ T cells from blood. This receptor was obtained from a human donor with juvenile idiopathic arthritis.

This receptor carries the CDR3 CASSPTRQGTGVLSNEKLFF. The DNA is as follows: TGTGCCAGCAGTCCCACCCGACAGGGTACTGGTGTGTTGTCTAATGAAAAACTGTTTTTT. The V gene is TRBV28 and the J gene is TRBJ1-4; TRBD1 matches 7 bases in the middle. The CDR3 holds 20 amino acids from the cysteine to the phenylalanine. This entry keeps only the CDR3 DNA: 60 bases, framed from base 1. The germline V gene specifies MDHEN as CDR1 and SYDVKM as CDR2. From V the trimming removes 5 bases and from J it removes 3 bases, while the gene matches leave 21 bases of the junction unaccounted for. Supplemented by the reference TRBV28 and TRBJ1-4 proteins around the CDR3, the complete variable domain is DVKVTQSSRYLVKRTGEKVFLECVQDMDHENMFWYRQDPGLGLRLIYFSYDVKMKEKGDIPEGYSVSREKKERFSLILESASTNQTSMYLCASSPTRQGTGVLSNEKLFFGSGTQLSVL.